These 3 T cell receptor beta chains share one sample of origin, sequenced in a study of blood T cell repertoires in COVID-19. Data came from immunoSEQ multiplex PCR; TCRdb stores just in-frame clones and leaves some out. The sample holds about 210,000 clones, approximately 88% seen once. Source material: PBMCs or T cells enriched from blood (not recorded which). These receptors originate from a man aged 18 to 30 with acute COVID-19.

The genes are TRBV29-1 and TRBJ2-7, with TRBD2 matching 9 bases. J gave up 3 bases and V 3 bases, and 3 bases lay outside the gene matches. This CDR3 comprises 13 residues. Per the germline V gene, CDR1 is SQVTM and CDR2 is ANQGSEA. The CDR3 region is CSVEAGGSYEQYF. The CDR3 coding sequence is TGCAGCGTTGAGGCGGGAGGGAGCTACGAGCAGTACTTC.

The V and J genes are TRBV29-1 and TRBJ2-7; maybe TRBD1 (5 bases). The CDR3 has 13 residues. V was cut by 1 base and J by 3 bases, with 10 bases left in between. The V gene's germline CDR1 is SQVTM and CDR2 ANQGSEA. The chain's CDR3 is CSVEGDSHYEQYF. CDR3 DNA sequence: TGCAGCGTTGAAGGAGACAGCCACTACGAGCAGTACTTC.

The chain uses TRBV7-8 and TRBJ2-1; TRBD2 matches 7 bases. The CDR3 loop spans 14 amino acids. J gave up 6 bases and V 6 bases, and 8 bases lay outside the gene matches. Per the germline V gene, CDR1 is SGHVS and CDR2 is FQNEAQ. The CDR3: CASSYSGTTNEQFF. The CDR3 DNA reads TGTGCCAGCAGTTATTCCGGGACTACCAATGAGCAGTTCTTC.